This T cell receptor (beta chain) appears in the sequencing data of a study of vaccination effects on CD4 cells after COVID-19 (dated by TCRdb to the early 2020s). Describing the broader study: Participants received two doses of either the BNT162b2 or the mRNA-1273 mRNA SARS-CoV-2 vaccine. In the study, cultures from other donors were sequenced using the Oncomine TCR Beta short-read assay on an Illumina iSeq 100. SARS-CoV-2 spike-specific CD4+ TCR repertoires were compared before and after mRNA vaccination in COVID-19 convalescent patients and in infection-naive vaccine recipients. Altogether, around ten COVID-19 convalescent patients and several SARS-CoV-2-naive healthy vaccine recipients made up the full study. Results the study describes overall, beyond this receptor: Among healthy vaccine recipients, nearly all vaccine-induced clones were SARS-CoV-2 mono-reactive, and just 1 of 255 was cross-reactive with common cold coronaviruses. At late post-vaccination timepoints, both infection-induced and vaccine-induced clones showed marked clonal contraction, consistent with waning T cell responses. The study was limited by a small number of convalescent patients and lacked early post-infection timepoints.

The library was generated by the immunoSEQ multiplex PCR assay. DNA from the CD4+ T cells that had been cultured and isolated underwent TCR beta CDR3 sequencing. The paper's data handling went like this. Non-productive TCR sequences were removed and reads were trimmed to the CDR3 region, keeping CDR3s of at least 7 amino acids. The MANAFEST web app was used to identify antigen-specific clonotypes by comparing expansion in peptide wells with expansion in reference cultures. To be called positive, a clone needed expansion at FDR<0.05 compared with the reference and with all other wells, an odds ratio greater than 5, and a frequency greater than 0.1% in two replicate wells. Cross-reactive clonotypes were defined as significantly expanded in SARS-CoV-2 spike wells and in at least one common cold coronavirus spike condition. Levenshtein distance calculated with the stringdist R package was used to assess CDR3 similarity, and unrooted trees were constructed with ape in R 3.6.1. TCRdb retrieved this table from immuneACCESS and kept in-frame rearrangements only. Not all clones are present; in checked studies, unresolved V genes account for under half, and no reason is known for the remainder. That table is the source of V, J and clone size, and D and trimming were worked out from the DNA. The sample records more than 40,000 clones, 77% of which are singletons. The top ten hold 2.5% to 3% of the sample.

In the ViraFEST assay, PBMC were stimulated with viral peptide pools, and antigen-specific CD4+ T cell clonotypes were then identified by expansion using TCR sequencing. After approximately 11 days of culture, CD4+ T cells were isolated with the EasySep CD4+ T cell isolation kit. None of the healthy vaccine recipients had a prior SARS-CoV-2 infection, which was confirmed by nucleocapsid antibody tests that came back negative both before and after vaccination. Some 2 million PBMC per well were cultured in IMDM with about 5% human AB serum, 8 to 10 IU/ml IL-2 and gentamicin, plus 10 ug/ml peptides. On days 3 and 7, half of the culture medium was replaced with fresh IL-2-containing medium. Unless otherwise noted, each peptide stimulation condition was cultured in triplicate wells. Using Ficoll-Paque Plus gradient centrifugation, PBMC were separated from whole blood and then either used fresh or cryopreserved at -140C. The overlapping peptide pools covered the spike proteins of SARS-CoV-2 as well as those of the common cold coronaviruses HCoV-NL63, HCoV-OC43 and HCoV-229E. The QIAamp micro DNA kit was used to extract genomic DNA from the cultured CD4+ T cells.

Remarks on this clone: Its target antigen remains unknown. Nothing much larger sits one base from this clone, and base qualities are not available.

The origin of this receptor is a human donor who received a COVID-19 vaccine. The specimen comprised CD4+ T cells from PBMCs cultured with HCoV-NL63 spike peptides, sampled before COVID-19 vaccination. The cell subset or site label on this specimen signifies: HCoV-NL63 spike overlapping peptide pool stimulation.

The DNA is as follows: TGTGCCAGCTCAGAGTTGCGGGGAGCCGGGGAGCTGTTTTTT. This gives the protein CASSELRGAGELFF. The V and J genes are TRBV18 and TRBJ2-2; a tentative D match to TRBD2 spans 6 bases. The V end loses 5 bases and the J end loses 6 bases, and a stretch of 13 bases separates them. The CDR3 measures 14 amino acids from cysteine to phenylalanine. Only CDR3 DNA remains: 42 bases, in frame from the first base. The germline V gene yields KGHSH for CDR1 and LQKENI for CDR2.